This T cell receptor (beta chain) was obtained from a study of blood T cell repertoires in COVID-19. The method was immunoSEQ multiplex PCR; TCRdb's version includes in-frame clones alone and lacks a portion of them. The sample consists of about 170,000 clones, under 90% of them appearing once. All enrollees were roughly 18 to 95 years old and from roughly 26 US areas. CDR3 size: 12 residues. The germline gives CDR1 SGHNT, CDR2 YENEEA. The ends were cut back, 5 bases at V and 7 bases at J, with 8 bases in the middle. The clonotype was recovered from a man aged 50 to 59 who had recovered from COVID-19. The sequencing sample was made of PBMCs or T cells enriched from blood (not recorded which). The genes are TRBV11-3 and TRBJ2-2; no firm D call. The DNA of the CDR3 is TGTGCCAGCAGCGGAGTTCTCGGGGAGCTGTTTTTT. This gives the protein CASSGVLGELFF.